Below, 10 T cell receptor beta chains from the same sample are listed, as sequenced in a study of blood T cell repertoires in COVID-19. Measured with immunoSEQ multiplex PCR; TCRdb has only the in-frame clones, and not every one. The sample lists around 330,000 clones; approximately 88% were seen once. The sequenced sample consisted of peripheral blood. These TCRs come from a woman aged 50 to 65 with active or convalescent COVID-19.

This chain links TRBV9 with TRBJ2-1; 7 bases are shared with TRBD1. Germline V lookup: CDR1 SGDLS, CDR2 YYNGEE. The V gene end was trimmed by 4 bases and the J gene end by 12 bases; junction bases not matched to a gene: 13. The CDR3 totals 14 residues. CDR3 sequence reads: CASSPTWDSQSQFF. The CDR3 nucleotides read TGTGCCAGCAGCCCGACCTGGGACAGTCAATCGCAGTTCTTC.

This clone appeared a few times. The chain carries TRBV3-1 (or the pseudogene TRBV3-2) and TRBJ1-1, with D possibly TRBD1 on 6 matching bases. The CDR3 spans 14 residues. Germline CDR1 LGHDT, CDR2 YNNKEL (reference sequence). V was cut by 5 bases and J by 3 bases, with 13 bases left in between. The CDR3 protein is CASSYRVGDTEAFF. The CDR3 nucleotides read TGTGCCAGCAGCTACAGGGTCGGGGACACTGAAGCTTTCTTT.

The chain employs TRBV5-6 and TRBJ2-7, with unresolved D. Trimming stripped 2 bases from V and 5 bases from J, with 5 bases between. CDR1 and CDR2 from the germline V gene are SGHDT and YYEEEE. The CDR3 runs to 11 residues. CDR3 sequence reads: CASSFENEQYF. CDR3 in DNA: TGTGCCAGCAGCTTTGAGAACGAGCAGTACTTC. Full variable domain (outside the CDR3, taken from reference TRBV5-6 and TRBJ2-7): DAGVTQSPTHLIKTRGQQVTLRCSPKSGHDTVSWYQQALGQGPQFIFQYYEEEERQRGNFPDRFSGHQFPNYSSELNVNALLLGDSALYLCASSFENEQYFGPGTRLTVT.

CDR3 DNA sequence: TGTGCCACCAGCCCTGACAGGAGTTATGGCTACACCTTC. It yields the protein CATSPDRSYGYTF. The chain recombines TRBV15 with TRBJ1-2; TRBD1 might be the D (6 bases). V lost 5 bases and J lost 5, with 12 bases in between. The CDR3 is made up of 13 amino acids. From germline, CDR1 is LNHNV and CDR2 YYDKDF (reference sequence).

The rearrangement joins TRBV5-1 to TRBJ2-7; 7 bases are shared with TRBD2. Germline assignment: CDR1 SGHRS and CDR2 YFSETQ. J lost 2 bases, V lost 0 bases, and 8 bases had no gene match. The CDR3 runs to 16 residues. The CDR3 bases are TGCGCCAGCAGCTTGGAGGGAGGGCCGTATACCTACGAGCAGTACTTC. Translated, it gives CASSLEGGPYTYEQYF.

This clone was seen just once. V is TRBV6-5 and J is TRBJ1-2; unclear D gene. V lost 7 bases to trimming and J lost 3 bases, with 15 bases between them. CDR1 MNHEY and CDR2 SVGAGI come from the germline V gene. The CDR3 has 14 amino acids. The CDR3 protein is CASTPSRRDYGYTF. The DNA of the CDR3 is TGTGCCAGCACCCCCTCCCGGAGGGACTATGGCTACACCTTC.

CDR3: CASSLSALAVQETQYF. The CDR3 bases are TGTGCCAGCAGTTTATCCGCTCTAGCGGTGCAAGAGACCCAGTACTTC. The chain employs TRBV28 and TRBJ2-5; 7 bases align to TRBD2. The junction had 7 bases not matched to a gene; V was cut back by 1 base and J by 2 bases. This CDR3 is 16 amino acids long. Per the germline V gene, CDR1 is MDHEN and CDR2 is SYDVKM.

The genes are TRBV2 and TRBJ1-2; 11 bases line up with TRBD1. Trimming cost V 5 bases and J 4 bases; bases outside gene matches: 6. Germline loops: CDR1 SNHLY, CDR2 FYNNEI. The CDR3 length is 15 residues. CDR3 bases: TGTGCCAGCAGTCCGGGACAGGGGGGAATCTATGGCTACACCTTC. It translates to CASSPGQGGIYGYTF.

The J gene is TRBJ1-1, the V gene TRBV11-3, with D tentatively TRBD1 (5 bases). This CDR3 has 14 residues. The V end was cut by 2 bases, the J end by 3 bases, with 10 bases between. The germline gives CDR1 SGHNT, CDR2 YENEEA. The DNA of the CDR3 is TGTGCCAGCAGCTTACAGGGTCAGGACACTGAAGCTTTCTTT. Translating it yields CASSLQGQDTEAFF.

The gene calls are TRBV9 and TRBJ1-1; D unclear. The CDR3 contains 14 residues. Germline lookup yields CDR1 SGDLS and CDR2 YYNGEE. V lost 3 bases, J lost 1 base, and 10 bases lay in between. CDR3: CASSAGLENTEAFF. The DNA of the CDR3 is TGTGCCAGCAGCGCAGGACTGGAGAACACTGAAGCTTTCTTT. Full variable domain (rest looked up from reference TRBV9 and TRBJ1-1): DSGVTQTPKHLITATGQRVTLRCSPRSGDLSVYWYQQSLDQGLQFLIQYYNGEERAKGNILERFSAQQFPDLHSELNLSSLELGDSALYFCASSAGLENTEAFFGQGTRLTVV.